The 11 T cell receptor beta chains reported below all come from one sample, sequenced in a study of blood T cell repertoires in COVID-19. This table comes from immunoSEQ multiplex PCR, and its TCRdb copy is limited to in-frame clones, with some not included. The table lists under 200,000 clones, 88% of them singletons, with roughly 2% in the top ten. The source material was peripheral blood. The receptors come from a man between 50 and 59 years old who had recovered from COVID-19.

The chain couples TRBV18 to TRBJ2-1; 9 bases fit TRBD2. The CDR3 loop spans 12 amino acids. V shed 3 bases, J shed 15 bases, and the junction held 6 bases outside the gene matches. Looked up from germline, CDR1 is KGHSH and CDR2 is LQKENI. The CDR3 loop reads CASSPPGTSPFF. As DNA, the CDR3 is TGTGCCAGCTCACCCCCCGGGACTAGCCCGTTCTTC.

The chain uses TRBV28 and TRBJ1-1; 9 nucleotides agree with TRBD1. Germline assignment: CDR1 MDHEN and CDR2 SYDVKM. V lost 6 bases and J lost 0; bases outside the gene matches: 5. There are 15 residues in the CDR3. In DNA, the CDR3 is TGTGCCAGCAGAGGACAGGGGAGGTTGAACACTGAAGCTTTCTTT. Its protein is CASRGQGRLNTEAFF.

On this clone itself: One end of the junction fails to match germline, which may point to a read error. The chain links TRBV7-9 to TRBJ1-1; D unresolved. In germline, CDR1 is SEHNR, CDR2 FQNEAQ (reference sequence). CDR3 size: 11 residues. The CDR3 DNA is TGTGCCAGCGGCTTATATACTGAAGCTTTCTTT. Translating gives CASGLYTEAFF.

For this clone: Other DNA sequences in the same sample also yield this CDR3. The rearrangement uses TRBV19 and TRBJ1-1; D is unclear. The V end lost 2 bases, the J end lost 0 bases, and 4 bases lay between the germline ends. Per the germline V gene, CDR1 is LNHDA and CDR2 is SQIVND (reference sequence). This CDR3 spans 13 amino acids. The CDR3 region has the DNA TGTGCCAGTAGTATAAACTTGAACACTGAAGCTTTCTTT. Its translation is CASSINLNTEAFF.

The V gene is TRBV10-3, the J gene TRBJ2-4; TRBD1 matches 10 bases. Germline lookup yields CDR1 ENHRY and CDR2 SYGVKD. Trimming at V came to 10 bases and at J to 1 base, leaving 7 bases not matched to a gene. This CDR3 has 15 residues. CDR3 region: CATLAGQGAKNIQYF. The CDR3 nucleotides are TGTGCCACCTTGGCGGGACAGGGGGCCAAAAACATTCAGTACTTC.

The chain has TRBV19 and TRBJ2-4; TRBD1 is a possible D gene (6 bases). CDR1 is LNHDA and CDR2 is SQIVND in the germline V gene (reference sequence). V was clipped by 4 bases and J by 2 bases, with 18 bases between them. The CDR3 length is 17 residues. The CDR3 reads CASSSTPQGLSKNIQYF. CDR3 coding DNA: TGTGCCAGTAGTAGCACTCCGCAGGGGCTCTCCAAAAACATTCAGTACTTC.

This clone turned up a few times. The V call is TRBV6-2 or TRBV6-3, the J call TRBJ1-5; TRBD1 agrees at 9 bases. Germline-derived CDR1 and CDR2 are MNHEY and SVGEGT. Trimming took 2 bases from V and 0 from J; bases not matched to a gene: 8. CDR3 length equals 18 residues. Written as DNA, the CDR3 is TGTGCCAGCAGTTACGTCCCGGGACAGGGACGTAGCAATCAGCCCCAGCATTTT. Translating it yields CASSYVPGQGRSNQPQHF.

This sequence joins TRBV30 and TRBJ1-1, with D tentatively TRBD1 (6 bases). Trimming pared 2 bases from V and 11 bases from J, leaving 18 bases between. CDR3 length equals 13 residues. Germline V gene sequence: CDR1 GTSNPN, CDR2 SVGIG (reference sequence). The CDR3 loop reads CAWSWTATRGAFF. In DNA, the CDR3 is TGTGCCTGGAGTTGGACAGCTACCAGAGGTGCTTTCTTT.

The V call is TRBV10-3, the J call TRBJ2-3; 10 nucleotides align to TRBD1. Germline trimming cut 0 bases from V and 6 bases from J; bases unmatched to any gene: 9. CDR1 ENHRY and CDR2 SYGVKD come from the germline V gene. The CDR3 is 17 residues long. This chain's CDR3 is CAISESLDRGLFDTQYF. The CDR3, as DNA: TGTGCCATCAGTGAGTCTCTCGACAGGGGGCTTTTCGATACGCAGTATTTT.

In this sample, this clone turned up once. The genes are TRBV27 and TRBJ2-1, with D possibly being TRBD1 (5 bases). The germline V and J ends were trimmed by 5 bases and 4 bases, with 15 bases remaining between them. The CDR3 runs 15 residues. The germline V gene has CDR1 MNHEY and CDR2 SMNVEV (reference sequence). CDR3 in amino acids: CASSPDDSFYNEQFF. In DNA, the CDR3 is TGTGCCAGCAGTCCAGACGACAGCTTTTACAATGAGCAGTTCTTC.

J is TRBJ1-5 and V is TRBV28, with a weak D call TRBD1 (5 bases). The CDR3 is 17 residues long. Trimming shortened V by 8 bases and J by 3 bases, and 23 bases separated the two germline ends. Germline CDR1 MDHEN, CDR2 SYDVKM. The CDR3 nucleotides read TGTGCCAGCGGCCTCCCCTCCAGGGCTTTTACCAATCAGCCCCAGCATTTT. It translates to CASGLPSRAFTNQPQHF.